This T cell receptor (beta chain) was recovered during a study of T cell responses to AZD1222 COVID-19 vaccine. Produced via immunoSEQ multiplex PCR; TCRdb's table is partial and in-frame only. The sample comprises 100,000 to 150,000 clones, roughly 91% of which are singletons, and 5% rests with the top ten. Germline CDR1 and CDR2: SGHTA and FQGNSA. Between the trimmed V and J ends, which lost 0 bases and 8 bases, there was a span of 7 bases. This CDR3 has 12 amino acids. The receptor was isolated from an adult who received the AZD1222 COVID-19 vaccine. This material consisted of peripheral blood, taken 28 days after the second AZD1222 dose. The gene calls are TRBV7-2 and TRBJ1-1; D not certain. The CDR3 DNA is TGTGCCAGCAGCTTAGCTGGGGTGGAAGCTTTCTTT. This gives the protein CASSLAGVEAFF.